This TCR beta chain was retrieved from a study of blood T cell repertoires in COVID-19. At the level of the study: Samples representing acute and convalescent COVID-19 were sourced from the United States, Italy and Spain. From T cells, B-cell-depleted T cells, or PBMCs came the material, which was cDNA or gDNA.

Clones were sequenced by immunoSEQ multiplex PCR, and TCRdb holds only the in-frame ones, with some missing. The sample has about 340,000 clones, around 82% seen once. From germline, CDR1 is SGHNT and CDR2 YYREEE (reference sequence). Trimming stripped 4 bases from V and 6 bases from J, with 19 bases between. The CDR3 runs 16 residues. V is TRBV5-4 and J is TRBJ2-2; tentatively, D is TRBD2 (5 bases). Sequencing was carried out using peripheral blood. This TCR was recovered from a man in his thirties or forties with active or convalescent COVID-19. CDR3 sequence (DNA): TGTGCCAGCAGCGGACTCTCGGACGGAGCTTCCGGGGAGCTGTTTTTT. Encoded protein: CASSGLSDGASGELFF. The full variable domain, rest sourced from reference TRBV5-4 and TRBJ2-2, is ETGVTQSPTHLIKTRGQQVTLRCSSQSGHNTVSWYQQALGQGPQFIFQYYREEENGRGNFPPRFSGLQFPNYSSELNVNALELDDSALYLCASSGLSDGASGELFFGEGSRLTVL.